This T cell receptor (beta chain) was captured in a study of CD8 T cells in ankylosing spondylitis. Points from the study as a whole: Roughly eight highly homologous variants formed a TCR beta motif that appeared characteristic of ankylosing spondylitis blood. Those disease-linked clones were CD8+; they were also relatively rare in peripheral blood.

V gave up 5 bases and J gave up 6 bases, with 13 bases separating them. The germline V gene has CDR1 SQVTM and CDR2 ANQGSEA. The CDR3 is 13 amino acids. By quantitative 5'-RACE with molecular barcodes, the TCR beta libraries were made. TCRdb independently ran MiXCR on the 5' RACE reads; one entry per CDR3 protein. Seen here are approximately 250,000 distinct CDR3 sequences, roughly a third observed once, and the top ten hold approximately 4.4%. For this clonotype: The antigen remains undetermined.

The V call is TRBV29-1, the J call TRBJ2-2; D may match TRBD1 or TRBD2 (6 bases each). Sequenced: blood, either unsorted or a sorted T cell fraction (not recorded which). The source of this sequence is a male donor with ankylosing spondylitis or in good health (not recorded which). DNA for the CDR3: TGCAGCGTTCTACTCGGGGGCCCCGGGGAGCTGTTTTTT. Its protein product is CSVLLGGPGELFF.